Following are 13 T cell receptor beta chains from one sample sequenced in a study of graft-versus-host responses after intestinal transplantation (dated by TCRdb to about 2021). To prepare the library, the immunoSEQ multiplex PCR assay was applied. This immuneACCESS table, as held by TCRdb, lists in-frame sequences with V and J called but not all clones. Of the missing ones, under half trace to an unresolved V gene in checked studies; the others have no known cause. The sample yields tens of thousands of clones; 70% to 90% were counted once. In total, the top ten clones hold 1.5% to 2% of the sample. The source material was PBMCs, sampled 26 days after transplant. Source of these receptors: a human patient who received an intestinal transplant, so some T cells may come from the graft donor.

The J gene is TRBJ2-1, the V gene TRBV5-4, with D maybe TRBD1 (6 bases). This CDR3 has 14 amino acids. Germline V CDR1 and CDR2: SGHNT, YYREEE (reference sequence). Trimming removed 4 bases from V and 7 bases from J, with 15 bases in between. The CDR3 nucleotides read TGTGCCAGCAGCGGGGACATGCCGGGGAATGAGCAGTTCTTC. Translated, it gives CASSGDMPGNEQFF. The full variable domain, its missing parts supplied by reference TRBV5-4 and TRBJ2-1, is ETGVTQSPTHLIKTRGQQVTLRCSSQSGHNTVSWYQQALGQGPQFIFQYYREEENGRGNFPPRFSGLQFPNYSSELNVNALELDDSALYLCASSGDMPGNEQFFGPGTRLTVL.

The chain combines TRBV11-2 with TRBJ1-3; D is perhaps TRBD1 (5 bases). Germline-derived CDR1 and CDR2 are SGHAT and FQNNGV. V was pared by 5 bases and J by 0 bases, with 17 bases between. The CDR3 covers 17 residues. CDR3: CASSPILGPSSGNTIYF. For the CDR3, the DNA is TGTGCCAGCAGCCCCATCCTGGGGCCCAGCTCTGGAAACACCATATATTTT.

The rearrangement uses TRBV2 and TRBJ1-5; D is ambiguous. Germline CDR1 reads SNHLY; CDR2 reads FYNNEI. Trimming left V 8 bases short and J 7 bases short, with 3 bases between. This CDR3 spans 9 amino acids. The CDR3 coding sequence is TGTGCCAGCGGCCAGCCCCAGCATTTT. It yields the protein CASGQPQHF. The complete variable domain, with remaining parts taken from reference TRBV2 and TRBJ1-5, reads EPEVTQTPSHQVTQMGQEVILRCVPISNHLYFYWYRQILGQKVEFLVSFYNNEISEKSEIFDDQFSVERPDGSNFTLKIRSTKLEDSAMYFCASGQPQHFGDGTRLSIL.

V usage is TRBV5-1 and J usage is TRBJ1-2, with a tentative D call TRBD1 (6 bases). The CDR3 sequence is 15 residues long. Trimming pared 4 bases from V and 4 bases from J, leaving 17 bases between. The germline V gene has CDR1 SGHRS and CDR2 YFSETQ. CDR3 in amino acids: CASSQGTAGGYGYTF. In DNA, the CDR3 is TGCGCCAGCAGCCAGGGGACCGCAGGAGGCTATGGCTACACCTTC.

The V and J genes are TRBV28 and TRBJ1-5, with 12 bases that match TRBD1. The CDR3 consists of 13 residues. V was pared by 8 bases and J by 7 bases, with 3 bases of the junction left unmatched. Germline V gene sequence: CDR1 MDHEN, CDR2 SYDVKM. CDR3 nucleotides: TGTGCCAGCGGGACAGGGGGCCCCCAGCCCCAGCATTTT. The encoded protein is CASGTGGPQPQHF.

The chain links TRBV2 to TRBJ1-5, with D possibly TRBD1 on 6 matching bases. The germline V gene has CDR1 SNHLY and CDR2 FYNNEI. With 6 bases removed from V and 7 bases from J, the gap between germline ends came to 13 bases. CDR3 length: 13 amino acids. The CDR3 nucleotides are TGTGCCAGCAGACTTACAGGGTACCAGCCCCAGCATTTT. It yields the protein CASRLTGYQPQHF.

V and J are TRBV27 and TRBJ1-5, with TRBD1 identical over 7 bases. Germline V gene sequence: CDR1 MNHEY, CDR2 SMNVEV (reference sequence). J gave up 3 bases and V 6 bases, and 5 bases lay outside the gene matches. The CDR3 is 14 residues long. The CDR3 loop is CASRGTADNQPQHF. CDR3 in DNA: TGTGCCAGCAGGGGGACAGCAGACAATCAGCCCCAGCATTTT.

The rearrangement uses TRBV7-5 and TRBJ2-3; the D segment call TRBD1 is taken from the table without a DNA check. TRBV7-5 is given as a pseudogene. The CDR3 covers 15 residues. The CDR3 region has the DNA TGTGCCAGAAGCTGGGGCCCAGGGGGCACAGATACGCAGTATTTT. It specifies CARSWGPGGTDTQYF.

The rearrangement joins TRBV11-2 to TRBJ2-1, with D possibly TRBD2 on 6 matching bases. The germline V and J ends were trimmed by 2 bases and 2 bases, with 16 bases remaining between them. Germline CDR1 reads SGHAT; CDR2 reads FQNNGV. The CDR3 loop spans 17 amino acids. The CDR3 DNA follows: TGTGCCAGCAGCTTACCCCGGAGGGAGAGCCCCTACAATGAGCAGTTCTTC. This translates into CASSLPRRESPYNEQFF.

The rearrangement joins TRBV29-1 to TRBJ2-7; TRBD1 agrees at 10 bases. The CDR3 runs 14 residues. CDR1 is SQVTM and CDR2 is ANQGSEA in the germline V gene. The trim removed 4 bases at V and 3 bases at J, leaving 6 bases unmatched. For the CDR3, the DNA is TGCAGCGTTGGCCGGGACAGGGGTCTCTACGAGCAGTACTTC. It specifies CSVGRDRGLYEQYF.

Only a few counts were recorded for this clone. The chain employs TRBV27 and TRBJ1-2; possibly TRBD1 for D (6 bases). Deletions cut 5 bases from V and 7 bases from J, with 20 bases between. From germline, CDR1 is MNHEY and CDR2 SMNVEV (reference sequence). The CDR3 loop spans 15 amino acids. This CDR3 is CASSPHRDSGLGYTF. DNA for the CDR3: TGTGCCAGCAGTCCCCACAGGGATTCCGGGCTTGGCTACACCTTC.

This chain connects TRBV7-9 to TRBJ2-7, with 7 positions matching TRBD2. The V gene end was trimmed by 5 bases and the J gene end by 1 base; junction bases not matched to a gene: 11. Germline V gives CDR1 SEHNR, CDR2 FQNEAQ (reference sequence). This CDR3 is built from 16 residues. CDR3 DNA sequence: TGTGCCAGCAGCCCGCACCGACCGGGAGGATCCTACGAGCAGTACTTC. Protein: CASSPHRPGGSYEQYF.

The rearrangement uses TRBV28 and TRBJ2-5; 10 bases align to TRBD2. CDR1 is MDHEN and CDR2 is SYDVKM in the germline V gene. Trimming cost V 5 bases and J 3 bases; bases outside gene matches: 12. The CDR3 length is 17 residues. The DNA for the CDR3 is TGTGCCAGCAGTCCCACCCCCCATACTAGCGGGAAAGAGACCCAGTACTTC. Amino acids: CASSPTPHTSGKETQYF.